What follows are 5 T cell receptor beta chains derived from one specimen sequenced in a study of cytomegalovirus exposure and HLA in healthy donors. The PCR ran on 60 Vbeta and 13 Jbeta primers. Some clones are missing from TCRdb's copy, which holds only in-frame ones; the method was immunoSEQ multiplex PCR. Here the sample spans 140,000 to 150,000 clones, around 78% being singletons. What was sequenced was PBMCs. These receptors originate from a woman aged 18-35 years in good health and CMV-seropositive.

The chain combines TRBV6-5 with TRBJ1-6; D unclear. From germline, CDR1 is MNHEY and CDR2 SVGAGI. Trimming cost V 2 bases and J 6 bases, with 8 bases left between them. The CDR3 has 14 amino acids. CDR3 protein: CASSYREPNSPLHF. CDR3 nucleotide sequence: TGTGCCAGCAGTTACCGGGAGCCTAATTCACCCCTCCACTTT.

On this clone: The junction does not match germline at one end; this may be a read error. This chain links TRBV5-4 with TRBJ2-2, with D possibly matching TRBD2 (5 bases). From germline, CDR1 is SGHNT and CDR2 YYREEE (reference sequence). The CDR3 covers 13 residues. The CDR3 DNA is TGTGCCAGCAGCCCCCCGAGAACCGGGGAGCGGTTTTTT. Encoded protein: CASSPPRTGERFF.

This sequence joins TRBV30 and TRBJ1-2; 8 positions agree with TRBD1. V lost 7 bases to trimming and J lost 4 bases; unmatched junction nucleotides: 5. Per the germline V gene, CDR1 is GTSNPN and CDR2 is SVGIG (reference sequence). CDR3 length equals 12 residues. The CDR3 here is CASDRAVYGYTF. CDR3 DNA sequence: TGTGCCTCGGACAGGGCAGTCTATGGCTACACCTTC.

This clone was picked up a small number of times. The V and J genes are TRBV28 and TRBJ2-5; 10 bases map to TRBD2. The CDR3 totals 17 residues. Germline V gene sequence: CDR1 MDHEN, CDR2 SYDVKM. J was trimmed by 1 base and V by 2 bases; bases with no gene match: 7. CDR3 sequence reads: CASSLSGTSASQETQYF. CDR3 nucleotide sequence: TGTGCCAGCAGTTTAAGTGGGACTAGCGCGAGCCAAGAGACCCAGTACTTC.

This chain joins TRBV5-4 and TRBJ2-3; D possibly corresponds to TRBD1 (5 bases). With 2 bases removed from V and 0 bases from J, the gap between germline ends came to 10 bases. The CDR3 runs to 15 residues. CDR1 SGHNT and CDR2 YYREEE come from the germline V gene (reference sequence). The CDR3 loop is CASSFVQGSTDTQYF. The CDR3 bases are TGTGCCAGCAGCTTCGTCCAGGGAAGCACAGATACGCAGTATTTT.